This TCR beta chain is from a study of STAT5B mutations in CD4+ large granular lymphocyte leukemia. On the study more broadly: Healthy donors showed HLA-associated enrichment of the CDR3 'QG' motif.

Notes on this clone: Its target is unknown.

In the source study's methods: Productive clonotypes were detectable down to 2.59 x 10-5 frequency. Produced via immunoSEQ multiplex PCR; TCRdb's table is partial and in-frame only. Clone size and the V and J calls come from that table; the DNA yielded D and trimming. The table includes about 46,000 clones, around 82% detected once. Study conclusions and caveats: Without putative leukemic clones, patient CD4-sorted repertoires remained more clonal than healthy CD4+ repertoires.

This CDR3 is 12 amino acids long. V lost 1 base and J 4 bases, leaving 5 bases between the germline ends. Germline V gives CDR1 GTSNPN, CDR2 SVGIG (reference sequence). The source of this sequence is a human donor in good health. V and J are TRBV30 and TRBJ2-1; D call uncertain. The sequencing sample was made of CD4+ T cells from blood buffy coats. The CDR3 DNA follows: TGTGCCTGGAGTGGTTCTTACAATGAGCAGTTCTTC. It codes for CAWSGSYNEQFF.